Following are 27 T cell receptor beta chains from one sample sequenced in a study of cytomegalovirus exposure and HLA in healthy donors. It was with 60 Vbeta and 13 Jbeta primers that the PCR ran. Only in-frame clones appear in the TCRdb table, and some are missing; sequencing was by immunoSEQ multiplex PCR. The sample has roughly 200,000 clones, roughly four fifths seen once. Sequenced material: PBMCs. These receptors originate from a man between 25 and 39 years old in good health and CMV-seronegative.

The chain combines TRBV9 with TRBJ2-5, with D tentatively TRBD1 (5 bases). The CDR3 totals 13 residues. V was clipped by 1 base and J by 4 bases, with 8 bases between them. The V gene's germline CDR1 is SGDLS and CDR2 YYNGEE. The CDR3 here is CASSVLGRETQYF. CDR3 nucleotide sequence: TGTGCCAGCAGCGTATTGGGGCGAGAGACCCAGTACTTC.

The V and J genes are TRBV5-6 and TRBJ1-6; 9 nucleotides match TRBD1. J was trimmed by 9 bases and V by 3 bases; bases with no gene match: 7. Germline V CDR1 and CDR2: SGHDT, YYEEEE. The CDR3 length is 15 residues. The CDR3 reads CASSYRDRVVSPLHF. The CDR3 DNA sequence: TGTGCCAGCAGCTACCGGGACAGGGTGGTTTCACCCCTCCACTTT.

This chain joins TRBV28 and TRBJ1-6; TRBD1 matches at 10 bases. Germline assignment: CDR1 MDHEN and CDR2 SYDVKM. Trimming cost V 7 bases and J 1 base; bases outside gene matches: 4. The CDR3 sequence is 16 residues long. Written as DNA, the CDR3 is TGTGCCAGCACGGACAGGGGGATATCCTATAATTCACCCCTCCACTTT. This sequence encodes CASTDRGISYNSPLHF.

J is TRBJ1-2 and V is TRBV13; D remains unclear. In germline, CDR1 is PRHDT, CDR2 FYEKMQ (reference sequence). This CDR3 region has 11 residues. V was trimmed by 5 bases and J by 4 bases, leaving 5 bases between them. The CDR3 is CASSPGYGYTF. The CDR3 nucleotides are TGTGCCAGCAGCCCGGGCTATGGCTACACCTTC.

The chain is built from TRBV28 and TRBJ2-3, with D possibly being TRBD1 (6 bases). The CDR3 runs to 17 residues. Trimming cost V 3 bases and J 1 base, with 17 bases left between them. In germline, CDR1 is MDHEN, CDR2 SYDVKM. This CDR3 is CASSLGEGVAGTDTQYF. DNA of the CDR3: TGTGCCAGCAGTTTGGGTGAGGGGGTCGCCGGCACAGATACGCAGTATTTT. The full variable domain, its missing parts supplied by reference TRBV28 and TRBJ2-3, is DVKVTQSSRYLVKRTGEKVFLECVQDMDHENMFWYRQDPGLGLRLIYFSYDVKMKEKGDIPEGYSVSREKKERFSLILESASTNQTSMYLCASSLGEGVAGTDTQYFGPGTRLTVL.

Concerning this clone: Its ends do not fully match the called genes, so a read error is possible. The V and J genes are TRBV10-3 and TRBJ2-1; TRBD2 matches 10 bases. Germline assignment: CDR1 ENHRY and CDR2 SYGVKD. The CDR3 runs 14 residues. CDR3 in amino acids: CAITERGGNNEQFF. Here the CDR3 DNA reads TGTGCCATCACTGAGCGGGGGGGGAACAATGAGCAGTTCTTC.

Of note for this clone: This same CDR3 is encoded by further DNA sequences in the sample. The CDR3 coding sequence is TGTGCCAGCAGCCCCAGGACAGGGTCGAACACTGAAGCTTTCTTT. As protein: CASSPRTGSNTEAFF. This chain uses TRBV5-4 with TRBJ1-1, with TRBD1 matching 8 bases. With V trimmed by 4 bases and J by 1 base, 6 bases remained unmatched. This CDR3 comprises 15 residues. Germline V gene sequence: CDR1 SGHNT, CDR2 YYREEE (reference sequence).

The rearrangement joins TRBV19 to TRBJ1-2; tentatively, D is TRBD1 (5 bases). Germline V CDR1 and CDR2: LNHDA, SQIVND (reference sequence). There are 14 residues in the CDR3. V lost 1 base, J lost 7 bases, and 13 bases lay in between. The CDR3 nucleotides read TGTGCCAGTAGTATAGTCCAGGGAACGTTTGGCTACACCTTC. Its translation is CASSIVQGTFGYTF.

The chain employs TRBV29-1 and TRBJ1-4, with D possibly matching TRBD1 (6 bases). Germline CDR1 reads SQVTM; CDR2 reads ANQGSEA. The V end lost 2 bases, the J end lost 8 bases, and 6 bases lay between the germline ends. The CDR3 loop spans 11 amino acids. CDR3 sequence reads: CSVERGEKLFF. Here the CDR3 DNA reads TGCAGCGTTGAAAGGGGGGAAAAACTGTTTTTT.

The genes are TRBV5-1 and TRBJ2-7, with 8 bases lining up with TRBD2. V dropped 4 bases and J dropped 6; count of bases not matched to a gene: 9. This CDR3 has 14 amino acids. Germline V CDR1 and CDR2: SGHRS, YFSETQ. CDR3 protein: CASSQGLDQGEQYF. In DNA form, the CDR3 reads TGCGCCAGCAGCCAGGGACTAGACCAAGGCGAGCAGTACTTC.

This chain joins TRBV15 and TRBJ1-1; possible D gene TRBD1, 6 bases. CDR3 length: 14 amino acids. From germline, CDR1 is LNHNV and CDR2 YYDKDF (reference sequence). Trimming pared 3 bases from V and 5 bases from J, leaving 13 bases between. CDR3 in amino acids: CATSRGGGRTEAFF. The CDR3 nucleotides read TGTGCCACCAGCAGGGGGGGCGGGAGGACTGAAGCTTTCTTT.

The rearrangement joins TRBV5-4 to TRBJ2-7; TRBD1 matches at 10 bases. Losses at the gene ends were 3 bases for V and 3 bases for J; bases not matched to a gene: 9. The germline CDR1 and CDR2 sequences are SGHNT and YYREEE (reference sequence). The CDR3 has 16 residues. CDR3 region: CASSSKTGGAFYEQYF. The CDR3 coding sequence is TGTGCCAGCAGCTCTAAGACAGGGGGCGCTTTCTACGAGCAGTACTTC.

The sample holds one count of this clone. The chain carries TRBV21-1 and TRBJ2-7; the table gives TRBD1 as D, unverified against the DNA. TRBV21-1 is a listed pseudogene. The CDR3 is made up of 13 amino acids. In nucleotides, the CDR3 is TGTGCCAGCAGCTCGACAGGGGAAAACGAGCAGTACTTC. Translation: CASSSTGENEQYF.

The V call is TRBV6-4, the J call TRBJ1-4, with 11 bases aligning to TRBD1. The CDR3 covers 17 residues. The V gene's germline CDR1 is MRHNA and CDR2 SNTAGT. Trimming removed 7 bases from V and 0 bases from J; junction bases left unmatched: 7. The CDR3 sequence is CASTGQGERTTNEKLFF. CDR3 bases: TGTGCCAGCACGGGACAGGGGGAAAGGACAACTAATGAAAAACTGTTTTTT.

The rearrangement links TRBV5-1 to TRBJ1-2; 7 bases align to TRBD1. The CDR3 length is 13 residues. The junction had 8 bases not matched to a gene; V was cut back by 4 bases and J by 8 bases. CDR1 SGHRS and CDR2 YFSETQ come from the germline V gene. The chain's CDR3 is CASSRDSRTGYTF. CDR3 nucleotides: TGCGCCAGCAGCCGGGACAGTCGGACGGGCTACACCTTC.

The chain has TRBV18 and TRBJ2-3; D gene unclear. Germline lookup yields CDR1 KGHSH and CDR2 LQKENI. This CDR3 is built from 14 residues. V lost 2 bases and J lost 6, with 12 bases in between. The DNA of the CDR3 is TGTGCCAGCTCACCAGGTGGTAGTGTGGATACGCAGTATTTT. Translated: CASSPGGSVDTQYF.

The V gene is TRBV7-9, the J gene TRBJ2-5; D is perhaps TRBD1 (5 bases). The DNA end lines up better with TRBJ2-7; the J call may be wrong. This CDR3 is 14 amino acids long. Germline V lookup: CDR1 SEHNR, CDR2 FQNEAQ (reference sequence). CDR3 nucleotides: TGTGCCAGCGGCTCACGGACAAATCTCTACGAGCAGTACTTC. This sequence encodes CASGSRTNLYEQYF.

The genes are TRBV29-1 and TRBJ1-1; D is possibly TRBD1 (6 bases). The CDR3 has 11 amino acids. Per germline, CDR1 SQVTM and CDR2 ANQGSEA. V was pared by 8 bases and J by 4 bases, with 11 bases between. CDR3 region: CSSVRGTEAFF. CDR3 nucleotide sequence: TGCAGCTCGGTCAGGGGCACTGAAGCTTTCTTT.

This chain connects TRBV6-1 to TRBJ2-1; D not certain. The length of the CDR3 is 11 residues. The V end lost 8 bases, the J end lost 4 bases, and 6 bases lay between the germline ends. Looked up from germline, CDR1 is MNHNS and CDR2 is SASEGT. Here the CDR3 reads CASEEYNEQFF. The CDR3 region has the DNA TGTGCCAGCGAGGAGTACAATGAGCAGTTCTTC.

The rearrangement links TRBV19 to TRBJ2-1, with 8 nucleotides matching TRBD2. Looked up from germline, CDR1 is LNHDA and CDR2 is SQIVND (reference sequence). V shed 4 bases and J 0 bases; nucleotides not matched to a gene: 8. CDR3 length: 17 residues. CDR3 nucleotide sequence: TGTGCCAGTAGTAGAGATGCGACTAGCGACTCCTACAATGAGCAGTTCTTC. Its translation: CASSRDATSDSYNEQFF.

The CDR3 reads CASSEPGGTYEQYF. As DNA, the CDR3 is TGTGCCAGCAGTGAGCCAGGGGGAACCTACGAGCAGTACTTC. The chain uses TRBV6-1 and TRBJ2-7; 7 nucleotides line up with TRBD1. Germline trimming cut 3 bases from V and 2 bases from J; bases unmatched to any gene: 4. The CDR3 covers 14 residues. The germline V gene has CDR1 MNHNS and CDR2 SASEGT.

This chain links TRBV7-9 with TRBJ1-4; D is undetermined. The CDR3 runs 15 residues. CDR1 is SEHNR, CDR2 FQNEAQ, per germline (reference sequence). V lost 1 base and J 0 bases, leaving 6 bases between the germline ends. The CDR3 loop reads CASSLVSATNEKLFF. The CDR3 DNA reads TGTGCCAGCAGCTTAGTGAGCGCAACTAATGAAAAACTGTTTTTT.

The CDR3 region is CASGPGKETQYF. The CDR3 nucleotides read TGTGCTAGTGGCCCCGGGAAAGAGACCCAGTACTTC. The chain links TRBV12-5 to TRBJ2-5; D possibly corresponds to TRBD2 (5 bases). V was cut by 6 bases and J by 3 bases, with 8 bases left in between. Germline-derived CDR1 and CDR2 are LGHNT and FRNRAP. This CDR3 has 12 residues. Full variable domain (missing parts from reference TRBV12-5 and TRBJ2-5): DARVTQTPRHKVTEMGQEVTMRCQPILGHNTVFWYRQTMMQGLELLAYFRNRAPLDDSGMPKDRFSAEMPDATLATLKIQPSEPRDSAVYFCASGPGKETQYFGPGTRLLVL.

The rearrangement links TRBV4-1 to TRBJ2-1; the D gene is possibly TRBD1 (6 bases). Per the germline V gene, CDR1 is MGHRA and CDR2 is YSYEKL. V lost 2 bases to trimming and J lost 5 bases, with 13 bases between them. The CDR3 covers 15 residues. CDR3 sequence: CASSQQQGLDNEQFF. The CDR3 region has the DNA TGCGCCAGCAGCCAACAACAGGGCCTCGACAATGAGCAGTTCTTC.

The rearrangement joins TRBV10-3 to TRBJ2-1; D is uncertain. The V end was cut by 11 bases, the J end by 8 bases, with 10 bases between. CDR1 and CDR2 (germline): ENHRY, SYGVKD. CDR3 length: 10 residues. The CDR3 spells CAVGWDEQFF. CDR3 DNA: TGTGCCGTCGGGTGGGATGAGCAGTTCTTC.

The chain links TRBV10-1 to TRBJ2-5; D may be TRBD1 (5 bases). V lost 0 bases to trimming and J lost 1 base, with 12 bases between them. There are 16 residues in the CDR3. CDR1 WNHNN and CDR2 SYGVQD come from the germline V gene (reference sequence). The CDR3 loop reads CASSESITDSQETQYF. The CDR3, as DNA: TGCGCCAGCAGTGAGTCGATCACCGACAGCCAAGAGACCCAGTACTTC.

This rearrangement joins TRBV6-6 to TRBJ2-5; D call uncertain. The CDR3 sequence is 14 residues long. Germline V CDR1 and CDR2: MNHNY, SVGAGI (reference sequence). Trimming removed 2 bases from V and 1 base from J, with 8 bases in between. CDR3 residues: CASSYGQVQETQYF. CDR3 nucleotides: TGTGCCAGCAGTTACGGGCAGGTCCAAGAGACCCAGTACTTC.